This TCR beta chain was sequenced for a study of technical replicates of blood from a handful of donors. Clones were read by immunoSEQ multiplex PCR, and TCRdb kept only the in-frame ones, dropping some. This sample has 84,000 or so clones, with 85% to 95% found just once. This CDR3 comprises 17 residues. CDR1 and CDR2 (germline): SGHNT, YENEEA. V shed 1 base and J 5 bases; nucleotides not matched to a gene: 11. The chain couples TRBV11-3 to TRBJ2-5, with 9 bases aligning to TRBD2. Sequences were obtained from T cells isolated from PBMCs. The sequence came from a human donor in good health. This chain's CDR3 is CASSLGLRGGPRETQYF. The CDR3 DNA sequence: TGTGCCAGCAGCTTAGGTTTGCGGGGGGGCCCTCGGGAGACCCAGTACTTC. Variable domain in full (rest from reference TRBV11-3 and TRBJ2-5): EAGVVQSPRYKIIEKKQPVAFWCNPISGHNTLYWYLQNLGQGPELLIRYENEEAVDDSQLPKDRFSAERLKGVDSTLKIQPAELGDSAVYLCASSLGLRGGPRETQYFGPGTRLLVL.